This paragraph covers one T cell receptor (beta chain) sequence. What antigen it recognizes has not been identified. A much larger clone lies one base from this, so it may be a read error. The sample originates from a study of T cells after yellow fever vaccination (dated by TCRdb to about 2019). Some background on the complete study: The SMART-Seq v4 Ultra Low Input RNA kit was used to prepare libraries from fractions with low cell numbers. Bulk TCR alpha and beta repertoires were sequenced longitudinally to track T-cell clones before and after primary and booster YFV17D yellow fever vaccination. Two healthy male donors made up the cohort, one aged 18 to 29 years and the other aged 30 to 40 years. Bulk PBMC replicates and cell subsets were isolated from blood drawn at multiple timepoints before and after both primary and secondary immunization. Broader findings and caveats from the paper: Because the study included only a couple of donors, the extent to which the findings can be generalized is limited. After the booster, most clones that had expanded after primary vaccination were detected again (nearly 98% of CD4 and under 90% of CD8), suggesting broad maintenance of memory. A small fraction of clonotypes showed up in both the CD4 and CD8 compartments, probably as a result of convergent recombination. FACS-sorted repertoires could contain abundant contaminating clonotypes from the bulk population, so computational filtering was required. Compared with the primary T-cell response, the secondary T-cell response was faster but weaker, reaching its peak on day 5 rather than on day 15.

TCR cDNA was synthesized by 5'RACE template switching, which introduced a universal primer site and unique molecular identifiers. Priming of cDNA synthesis was performed from both the TCR alpha and TCR beta constant segments. Library amplification involved two PCR steps, and the second step added sample barcodes and sequencing adapters. Sequencing of the libraries was done on either Illumina HiSeq 2500 (2x100 bp) or NovaSeq (2x150 bp). As for how the authors treated the data: Demultiplexing of reads and collapsing into UMI consensus sequences were performed with MIGEC, and V(D)J alignment was carried out with MiXCR. Vaccine-responding clonotypes were defined with edgeR using replicate PBMC samples, requiring FDR below 0.01 and a log2 fold change above 5 up to day 15. Each bulk clonotype received a CD4 or CD8 identity based on whether the sequenced CD4 or CD8 repertoire contained that clonotype at higher abundance. TCRdb applied fastp at Q25 and MiXCR to the public reads, then kept only in-frame beta chains. CDR3 protein sequences are deduplicated, and each keeps its most common genes and DNA. The V and J calls reflect TCRdb's pipeline rather than the authors' work. The sample table contains roughly 180,000 distinct CDR3 sequences; only one count was recorded for approximately 6% of them. Less than 3% of the sample is in the top ten clones.

The germline V gene yields SGHAT for CDR1 and FQNNGV for CDR2. Taken from cysteine to phenylalanine, the CDR3 has 12 residues. Just the 36-base CDR3 DNA is kept, in frame starting at base 1. The label giving this sample's treatment or condition can be read as: live attenuated yellow fever vaccine strain. PBMCs were isolated from peripheral blood using a standard Ficoll-Paque protocol. CD4 and CD8 T-cell fractions were isolated with Dynabeads CD4 and CD8 positive selection kits. TriZol was used to extract RNA from bulk PBMCs, from CD4 and CD8 fractions, and from dextramer-positive and dextramer-negative fractions.

The source material was CD4+ T cells sorted from PBMCs, sampled on the day of the first yellow fever vaccination. The clonotype originates from a man aged 18 to 35 who received the YFV17D yellow fever vaccine. The rearrangement joined TRBV11-2 to TRBJ1-5; no D gene is confidently identified. The CDR3 reads CARSSLDQPQHF. The nucleotide sequence is given as TGTGCCCGCAGCTCATTGGACCAGCCCCAGCATTTT. With the portions outside the CDR3 filled from the reference TRBV11-2 and TRBJ1-5 genes, the complete variable region becomes EAGVAQSPRYKIIEKRQSVAFWCNPISGHATLYWYQQILGQGPKLLIQFQNNGVVDDSQLPKDRFSAERLKGVDSTLKIQPAKLEDSAVYLCARSSLDQPQHFGDGTRLSIL.